What follows describes a single T cell receptor (beta chain). The antigen this receptor binds is unknown. No much larger clonotype is one base removed from it; base qualities were not supplied. This specimen's time point label, interpreted: healthy volunteer bleed at 2 weeks. Total RNA was extracted from unfractionated whole blood collected in Tempus Blood RNA tubes. As TCR sequencing controls, roughly five healthy volunteers were used, with blood taken at day 0, 2 weeks and 6 weeks. Libraries were built with RACE. Sequencing relied on a NextSeq 500. Library preparation attached unique molecular identifiers to individual cDNA molecules for quantitative, reproducible TCR counting. In the paper's pipeline: Samples had a median of roughly 100,000 TCRs, with a range from roughly 23,224 to 700,000. V, J and CDR3 annotation of the TCR reads was performed with the Decombinator software suite. Every sample was subsampled to the same number of TCRs (28,000) for the PS versus PT1 abundance plots. Expanded TCRs were defined as absent before sensitization and observed at least eight times at the 2-week time point. TCRdb's own reprocessing of the public reads used fastp at Q25 and MiXCR and kept productive beta chains. Under each unique CDR3 protein, matching rows form one entry showing the most common genes and DNA. The V and J calls here are based on TCRdb, not the publication. This sample is represented by 100,000 to 150,000 distinct CDR3 sequences; about 9% of them were singletons. 1.5% to 2% of the sample goes to the ten largest clones.

The data were taken from a study of human T cells and chemical hapten exposure (dated by TCRdb to the early 2020s). Turning to the overall study: The libraries were sequenced as a pool, and the TCR yield per sample differed mostly because of small variations in library volumes within the pool. The study tracked peripheral blood TCR repertoire changes in vivo during primary and secondary sensitization to the hapten diphenylcyclopropenone (DPC) in alopecia patients. From each blood RNA sample, both TCR alpha and TCR beta chains were sequenced. Overall study outcomes, separate from this receptor: Repeated subsampling changed both the strength of the expansion versus patch-test correlation and the threshold at which that correlation became significant. DPC sensitization did not change the number of TCRs with a frequency above 1 in 1000, and there was no evidence of changes in global repertoire structure.

The sequence was collected from a male donor in good health. Some clones in this sample may be carry-over from other donors' samples. Sequenced input: whole blood.

The CDR3 corresponds to CASTPWTSTNTGELFF. The DNA sequence is as follows: TGTGCCAGCACCCCCTGGACTTCTACGAACACCGGGGAGCTGTTTTTT. The receptor chain draws on TRBV7-8 and TRBJ2-2; perhaps TRBD2 is the D gene, with 5 bases matching. The CDR3 has 16 amino acids, counting the end cysteine and phenylalanine. Here the CDR3 DNA is all that survives: 48 bases in frame from base 1. A distance of 15 bases separates the germline ends of V and J, which lose 7 bases and 0 bases respectively. The germline V gene encodes CDR1 SGHVS and CDR2 FQNEAQ.